This T cell receptor beta chain was identified in a study of chemoradiotherapy in HPV16-positive cancers. General study findings and limits: Better recurrence-free survival went with HPV-responsive T-cell expansion in HPV16-positive patients. During treatment, candidate HPV-specific clones and E7-related motifs expanded in tumor. HPV-specific T cells were functionally defined from only a couple of HPV16-positive patients.

This clone was seen a handful of times. The antigen remains undetermined. Generated by immunoSEQ multiplex PCR, the TCRdb table keeps only in-frame clones and is missing some. The table shows approximately 8,600 clones, with 75% to 85% occurring only once. This TCR was sampled from a human donor with HPV-associated anogenital cancer. This sample was gathered from a patient who underwent chemoradiotherapy.

Here the CDR3 reads CAWSYGLAGEETQYF. CDR3 bases: TGTGCCTGGAGTTACGGACTAGCGGGGGAAGAGACCCAGTACTTC. This chain links TRBV30 with TRBJ2-5, with TRBD2 identical over 13 bases. This CDR3 contains 15 residues. With V trimmed by 2 bases and J by 3 bases, 3 bases remained unmatched. Germline V gene data show CDR1 as GTSNPN and CDR2 as SVGIG (reference sequence).